The next 26 T cell receptor beta chains were all read from a single sample in a study of T-cell reconstitution after alpha-beta-depleted transplantation in children. For TCRbeta, the library was prepared with unique molecular identifiers. TCRdb reprocessed the PCR reads via MiXCR and lists one record per CDR3 protein. The sample carries approximately 400,000 distinct CDR3 sequences, under 13% recorded once. The sample here was PBMCs from the stem cell graft donor, taken from the stem cell graft. Source of these receptors: a human donor who donated a stem cell graft to a child with acute myeloid leukemia.

This clonotype has just a few counts. V and J are TRBV7-2 and TRBJ2-2; D assignment may be TRBD1 or TRBD2 (5 bases each). The germline CDR1 and CDR2 sequences are SGHTA and FQGNSA. The ends were cut back, 2 bases at V and 5 bases at J, with 12 bases in the middle. This CDR3 spans 15 amino acids. CDR3 sequence reads: CASSLPGSLTGELFF. The CDR3 DNA reads as TGTGCCAGCAGCTTACCAGGGAGTTTGACCGGGGAGCTGTTTTTT.

The table lists this clonotype with many counts. This rearrangement joins TRBV12-3 or TRBV12-4 to TRBJ1-4; D is uncertain. Trimming shortened V by 3 bases and J by 5 bases, and 10 bases separated the two germline ends. The length of the CDR3 is 14 residues. In DNA, the CDR3 is TGTGCCAGCAGTTTCGGCAGCCAGAATGAAAAACTGTTTTTT. Translated: CASSFGSQNEKLFF.

This clonotype was observed a few times. This chain uses TRBV20-1 with TRBJ2-3, with 11 positions matching TRBD2. This CDR3 spans 17 amino acids. Germline V CDR1 and CDR2: DFQATT, SNEGSKA (reference sequence). V trimming: 3 bases; J trimming: 2 bases; junction bases outside the gene matches: 10. CDR3 bases: TGCAGTGCTAGGGCCCTAGCGGGAGGACCTGTCACAGATACGCAGTATTTT. Its translation is CSARALAGGPVTDTQYF.

This clonotype was seen at least ten times. The V and J genes are TRBV29-1 and TRBJ2-7; TRBD2 aligns across 10 bases. Germline trimming cut 5 bases from V and 5 bases from J; bases unmatched to any gene: 6. CDR1 and CDR2 (germline): SQVTM, ANQGSEA. This CDR3 contains 13 residues. Written as DNA, the CDR3 is TGCAGCGTTCCTAGCGGGAGTCCCCACGAGCAGTACTTC. This encodes CSVPSGSPHEQYF.

The J gene is TRBJ2-7, the V gene TRBV11-2; the D gene is possibly TRBD2 (6 bases). CDR1 and CDR2 (germline): SGHAT, FQNNGV. CDR3 size: 18 residues. The V end was cut by 0 bases, the J end by 4 bases, with 22 bases between. The CDR3 DNA follows: TGTGCCAGCAGCTTAGATGGCTTGGGGACTCCTTGGGGTTACGAGCAGTACTTC. Encoded protein: CASSLDGLGTPWGYEQYF.

This chain connects TRBV12-3 or TRBV12-4 to TRBJ2-1; D gene ambiguous. The V and J ends lost 3 bases and 3 bases respectively, with 3 bases between them. This CDR3 has 12 amino acids. CDR3 nucleotides: TGTGCCAGCAGTTTCAACTACAATGAGCAGTTCTTC. The encoded protein is CASSFNYNEQFF.

The chain couples TRBV20-1 to TRBJ2-1; D remains unclear. Germline assignment: CDR1 DFQATT and CDR2 SNEGSKA (reference sequence). This CDR3 spans 13 amino acids. Trimming removed 4 bases from V and 6 bases from J, with 13 bases in between. The chain's CDR3 is CSAISLGRNEQFF. The CDR3 DNA reads TGCAGTGCTATCTCCCTAGGACGCAATGAGCAGTTCTTC.

J is TRBJ2-1 and V is TRBV4-1; 8 bases line up with TRBD2. Germline-derived CDR1 and CDR2 are MGHRA and YSYEKL. The V segment lost 2 bases and the J segment 5 bases; nucleotides outside the gene matches: 5. The CDR3 extends over 15 amino acids. CDR3 DNA sequence: TGCGCCAGCAGCCAAACGCGGGAGGTCCACAATGAGCAGTTCTTC. Protein: CASSQTREVHNEQFF.

This clonotype turned up a few times. V and J are TRBV5-6 and TRBJ2-1, with D maybe TRBD1 (6 bases). V lost 1 base and J lost 4, with 9 bases in between. The CDR3 length is 14 residues. Germline values: CDR1 SGHDT, CDR2 YYEEEE. Written as DNA, the CDR3 is TGTGCCAGCAGCTTGAGGGGGATATACAATGAGCAGTTCTTC. Residues: CASSLRGIYNEQFF. Drawing the rest from reference TRBV5-6 and TRBJ2-1, the complete variable domain is DAGVTQSPTHLIKTRGQQVTLRCSPKSGHDTVSWYQQALGQGPQFIFQYYEEEERQRGNFPDRFSGHQFPNYSSELNVNALLLGDSALYLCASSLRGIYNEQFFGPGTRLTVL.

The V call is TRBV12-3 or TRBV12-4, the J call TRBJ1-1; unclear D gene. V was cut by 1 base and J by 7 bases, with 16 bases left in between. The CDR3 runs to 15 residues. For the CDR3, the DNA is TGTGCCAGCAGTTTAGTAACAGCGTTTAGTGGTGAAGCTTTCTTT. It is translated as CASSLVTAFSGEAFF.

This clonotype was seen ten or more times. V gene TRBV5-4 combines with J gene TRBJ2-1; D unresolved. Germline V lookup: CDR1 SGHNT, CDR2 YYREEE (reference sequence). V was clipped by 3 bases and J by 7 bases, with 11 bases between them. The CDR3 has 13 residues. For the CDR3, the DNA is TGTGCCAGCAGCTCCGACTTGGAAAATGAGCAGTTCTTC. The encoded protein is CASSSDLENEQFF.

This clonotype was counted between two and nine times. The J gene is TRBJ1-2, the V gene TRBV20-1, with unresolved D. Germline V lookup: CDR1 DFQATT, CDR2 SNEGSKA (reference sequence). This CDR3 is 14 amino acids long. Trimming stripped 4 bases from V and 4 bases from J, with 16 bases between. In DNA form, the CDR3 reads TGCAGTGCTAACACTCACGACGGGGTCTATGGCTACACCTTC. Amino acids: CSANTHDGVYGYTF.

This clonotype was counted only a few times. The rearrangement joins TRBV5-1 to TRBJ2-3; 11 bases align to TRBD2. Germline V gene sequence: CDR1 SGHRS, CDR2 YFSETQ. The trim removed 1 base at V and 4 bases at J, leaving 2 bases unmatched. The length of the CDR3 is 15 residues. The DNA for the CDR3 is TGCGCCAGCAGCTTGTTTAGCGGGGGGGCAGATACGCAGTATTTT. Translating gives CASSLFSGGADTQYF.

V and J are TRBV5-1 and TRBJ1-6, with TRBD1 identical over 7 bases. CDR3 length equals 13 residues. Germline V gene data show CDR1 as SGHRS and CDR2 as YFSETQ. V dropped 7 bases and J dropped 7; count of bases not matched to a gene: 5. The DNA of the CDR3 is TGCGCCAGCCGGGGAGGGGGCAATTCACCCCTCCACTTT. Its protein is CASRGGGNSPLHF.

The chain employs TRBV5-5 and TRBJ2-5, with TRBD2 matching 8 bases. Germline loops: CDR1 SGHKS, CDR2 YYEKEE (reference sequence). The CDR3 is 15 residues long. V was pared by 0 bases and J by 4 bases, with 5 bases of the junction left unmatched. The CDR3 loop reads CASSLGSGGSETQYF. CDR3 DNA sequence: TGTGCCAGCAGCTTGGGATCGGGGGGGTCAGAGACCCAGTACTTC.

In its sample, this clonotype was seen a few times. The gene calls are TRBV12-3 or TRBV12-4 and TRBJ1-3; weak D call: TRBD1 (5 bases). With 6 bases removed from V and 0 bases from J, the gap between germline ends came to 9 bases. The CDR3 runs to 14 residues. The CDR3 DNA is TGTGCCAGCAGAATGGGGACCTCTGGAAACACCATATATTTT. This sequence encodes CASRMGTSGNTIYF.

V usage is TRBV20-1 and J usage is TRBJ2-5; TRBD1 aligns across 9 bases. Germline V gene sequence: CDR1 DFQATT, CDR2 SNEGSKA (reference sequence). The CDR3 consists of 17 residues. Here the CDR3 DNA reads TGCTGCGCTACTCGGGGACAGGGAAGTCCGCTAGGAGAGACCCAGTACTTC. Translation gives CCATRGQGSPLGETQYF.

The sample holds a few counts of this clonotype. The V gene is TRBV9, the J gene TRBJ2-7, with D maybe TRBD2 (5 bases). Deletions cut 1 base from V and 5 bases from J, with 16 bases between. Germline V gene sequence: CDR1 SGDLS, CDR2 YYNGEE. There are 15 residues in the CDR3. The CDR3 DNA reads TGTGCCAGCAGCGTAAGAGGGATCGGAATGCACGAGCAGTACTTC. The encoded protein is CASSVRGIGMHEQYF.

This clonotype was seen a few times. The chain carries TRBV5-5 and TRBJ1-5; D possibly corresponds to TRBD1 (5 bases). V lost 7 bases, J lost 0 bases, and 14 bases lay in between. The V gene's germline CDR1 is SGHKS and CDR2 YYEKEE (reference sequence). The CDR3 runs to 15 residues. The CDR3 nucleotides read TGTGCCAGCTCTATGGGGCCCTTTAGCAATCAGCCCCAGCATTTT. Amino acids: CASSMGPFSNQPQHF.

The chain joins TRBV18 to TRBJ1-3; the D gene is possibly TRBD1 (5 bases). The CDR3 has 16 amino acids. V was clipped by 4 bases and J by 0 bases, with 13 bases between them. Germline assignment: CDR1 KGHSH and CDR2 LQKENI. In nucleotides, the CDR3 is TGTGCCAGCTCACTACGCCGGGACCCCTCTGGAAACACCATATATTTT. It encodes CASSLRRDPSGNTIYF.

This rearrangement joins TRBV18 to TRBJ1-4; TRBD1 is a possible D gene (6 bases). The CDR3 is 15 residues long. From germline, CDR1 is KGHSH and CDR2 LQKENI. Trimming shortened V by 5 bases and J by 10 bases, and 20 bases separated the two germline ends. The CDR3 here is CASSFRQVAGAKLFF. The CDR3 bases are TGTGCCAGCTCATTCCGACAGGTGGCCGGAGCAAAACTGTTTTTT.

This sequence joins TRBV19 and TRBJ1-2; weak D call: TRBD1 (5 bases). The CDR3 runs to 16 residues. Germline V gene sequence: CDR1 LNHDA, CDR2 SQIVND (reference sequence). The V end lost 5 bases, the J end lost 0 bases, and 16 bases lay between the germline ends. This chain's CDR3 is CASSPSGTESNYGYTF. The CDR3 coding sequence is TGTGCCAGTAGTCCATCCGGGACGGAGTCTAACTATGGCTACACCTTC.

The genes are TRBV4-3 and TRBJ1-5; D is perhaps TRBD1 (5 bases). V was cut by 0 bases and J by 7 bases, with 16 bases left in between. The CDR3 consists of 16 residues. Germline CDR1 and CDR2: LGHNA and YSLEER. The CDR3 DNA sequence: TGCGCCAGCAGCCAAGAAGCCCGGGGGGTAGGCCAGCCCCAGCATTTT. Protein product: CASSQEARGVGQPQHF.

V is TRBV27 and J is TRBJ2-5; D uncertain. Deletions cut 5 bases from V and 0 bases from J, with 4 bases between. CDR1 is MNHEY and CDR2 is SMNVEV in the germline V gene (reference sequence). The CDR3 runs to 12 residues. The CDR3 DNA reads as TGTGCCAGCAGTCACAACCAAGAGACCCAGTACTTC. Translating gives CASSHNQETQYF.

This clonotype was observed a few times. The gene calls are TRBV19 and TRBJ1-6, with D possibly being TRBD1 (5 bases). There are 15 residues in the CDR3. The germline V gene encodes CDR1 LNHDA and CDR2 SQIVND (reference sequence). Trimming took 5 bases from V and 2 from J, leaving 10 bases between them. CDR3 amino acids: CASSVGTAYNSPLHF. CDR3 in DNA: TGTGCCAGTAGTGTCGGGACTGCCTATAATTCACCCCTCCACTTT. Variable domain in full (rest from reference TRBV19 and TRBJ1-6): DGGITQSPKYLFRKEGQNVTLSCEQNLNHDAMYWYRQDPGQGLRLIYYSQIVNDFQKGDIAEGYSVSREKKESFPLTVTSAQKNPTAFYLCASSVGTAYNSPLHFGNGTRLTVT.

This clonotype has more than one count but fewer than ten. The V gene is TRBV4-1, the J gene TRBJ2-7; D might be TRBD2 (9 bases). The length of the CDR3 is 18 residues. The V gene's germline CDR1 is MGHRA and CDR2 YSYEKL. Trimming pared 0 bases from V and 4 bases from J, leaving 22 bases between. The CDR3 DNA follows: TGCGCCAGCAGCCAAGAGCAGGGGGCTAAGCGGGAGGCTTACGAGCAGTACTTC. Amino acid sequence: CASSQEQGAKREAYEQYF.